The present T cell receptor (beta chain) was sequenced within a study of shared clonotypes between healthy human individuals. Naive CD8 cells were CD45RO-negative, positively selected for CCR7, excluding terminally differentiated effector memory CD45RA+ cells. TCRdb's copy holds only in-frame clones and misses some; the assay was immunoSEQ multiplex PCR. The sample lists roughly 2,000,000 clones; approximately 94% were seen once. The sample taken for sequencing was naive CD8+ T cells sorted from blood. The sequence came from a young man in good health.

This chain's CDR3 is CSALGASGYTF. The CDR3 DNA is TGCAGTGCGCTGGGGGCAAGTGGCTACACCTTC. The rearrangement joins TRBV20-1 to TRBJ1-2, with D possibly TRBD1 on 6 matching bases. Germline V gene sequence: CDR1 DFQATT, CDR2 SNEGSKA (reference sequence). V lost 6 bases, J lost 7 bases, and 12 bases lay in between. The CDR3 spans 11 residues.